Reported below is one TCR beta chain. Within the sample, other DNA sequences also encode this same CDR3. Germline values: CDR1 SGHRS, CDR2 YFSETQ. The junction had 3 bases not matched to a gene; V was cut back by 4 bases and J by 0 bases. The CDR3 is 16 amino acids. The data belong to a study of blood T cell repertoires in COVID-19. In the study overall: Whether acute or convalescent, the COVID-19 samples came from the United States, Italy and Spain. PBMCs, B-cell-depleted T cells, or T cells were the source of the cDNA or gDNA that made up the material.

In the study's own analysis: Counts of nucleated cells, estimated from reference gene primer amplification, were obtained. Assay: immunoSEQ multiplex PCR; the TCRdb copy retains only in-frame clones and omits some. V and J calls and clone size follow that table, whereas D and trimming were derived from the DNA. The sample has about 83,000 clones; over 75% are singletons. The gene calls are TRBV5-1 and TRBJ2-3; TRBD2 aligns across 12 bases. Input material: peripheral blood. The sequence was obtained from a human donor in a cohort sampled during active COVID-19. CDR3 nucleotide sequence: TGCGCCAGCAGCCTCGGGACTAGCGGGAGCACAGATACGCAGTATTTT. This encodes CASSLGTSGSTDTQYF.